Listed below are T cell receptor beta chains from one sample, sequenced in a study of neurological immune-mediated disorders. One entry per CDR3 protein results from TCRdb running MiXCR on the 5' RACE reads. The repertoire has more than 75,000 distinct CDR3 sequences, about a tenth of them found once; the top ten carry around 1.8%. Source material: PBMCs. The receptors stem from a man aged 35 to 55 in good health. Both conserved end residues are part of each CDR3. Clone size, where shown, is once, few, many, or a class for clones that have expanded.

abundance | j_gene | v_gene | CDR3aa
many | TRBJ2-7 | TRBV10-2 | CASRGTATYEQYF
many | TRBJ1-3 | TRBV7-9 | CASSKQGASGNTIYF
few | TRBJ1-1 | TRBV7-9 | CASSLSPGQSDRGTEAFF
many | TRBJ1-6 | TRBV10-2 | CASSESESPLHF
many | TRBJ2-2 | TRBV28 | CASSFLGQFANTGELFF
many | TRBJ2-5 | TRBV6-6 | CASSYSNQQETQYF
many | TRBJ2-7 | TRBV20-1 | CSARDQKRAYEQYF
many | TRBJ2-5 | TRBV20-1 | CSAGGPSEETQYF
many | TRBJ2-3 | TRBV7-9 | CASSLEAERWDTQYF
many | TRBJ2-2 | TRBV11-2 | CASSLVETGELFF
NA | TRBJ2-2 | TRBV7-9 | CASSLAGAGVTGELFF
many | TRBJ2-3 | TRBV11-2 | CASSSVPKTKDTQYF
many | TRBJ2-1 | TRBV5-1 | CASSFNLGGYNEQFF
many | TRBJ1-5 | TRBV5-1 | CASSSGTDSNQPQHF
many | TRBJ1-2 | TRBV12-3/TRBV12-4 | CASSTGQYGYTF
many | TRBJ2-5 | TRBV7-9 | CASSLFGAETQYF
many | TRBJ1-5 | TRBV12-3/TRBV12-4 | CASSPSIGTGEGWGQPQHF
many | TRBJ2-1 | TRBV2 | CASSGGTGYAVEQFF
many | TRBJ1-1 | TRBV19 | CASSVGHLNTEAFF
many | TRBJ2-7 | TRBV6-5 | CASSYGAGGGEQYF
many | TRBJ2-1 | TRBV5-6 | CASKIRGLGRSILYNEQFF
once | TRBJ2-1 | TRBV20-1 | CSAIRDILINEQFF
few | TRBJ2-1 | TRBV7-2 | CASSRNGLAPNNEQFF
few | TRBJ1-3 | TRBV7-9 | CASSFPPRGAGNTIYF
many | TRBJ1-2 | TRBV12-3/TRBV12-4 | CASSHRGLSYTF
many | TRBJ2-2 | TRBV20-1 | CSARDQVREGRYTGELFF
NA | TRBJ1-1 | TRBV6-1 | CASSRPGHGEGDLEAFF
many | TRBJ2-5 | TRBV10-3 | CAISESGQKETQYF
many | TRBJ1-2 | TRBV27 | CASRQKIEGDYGYTF
many | TRBJ2-1 | TRBV9 | CASSVGQGEHNEQFF
NA | TRBJ2-7 | TRBV5-1 | CASRPGGSGLASFEQYF
NA | TRBJ2-5 | TRBV7-3 | CASSFYGTRETQYF
many | TRBJ1-4 | TRBV5-6 | CASSSGLLEKLFF
many | TRBJ1-1 | TRBV5-1 | CASSYGQSEAFF
many | TRBJ2-3 | TRBV3-1 | CASSHMTGKDADTQYF
NA | TRBJ1-6 | TRBV6-5 | CASSYGGTQFNSPLHF
many | TRBJ2-5 | TRBV7-7 | CASSVGLAEKETQYF